The T cell receptor (beta chain) under discussion was sequenced for a study of cytomegalovirus exposure and HLA in healthy donors. Produced via immunoSEQ multiplex PCR; TCRdb's table is partial and in-frame only. The sample contains roughly 130,000 clones, 85% to 90% of which appear only once. Sample: PBMCs. The receptor's source is a woman under 40 in good health and CMV-seropositive.

Written as DNA, the CDR3 is TGCGCCAGCATCGGACTAGCGGGAGGCCGGGAGACCCAGTACTTC. It codes for CASIGLAGGRETQYF. This chain joins TRBV5-1 and TRBJ2-5, with 14 bases identical to TRBD2. The CDR3 covers 15 residues. Trimming removed 6 bases from V and 5 bases from J; junction bases left unmatched: 6. From germline, CDR1 is SGHRS and CDR2 YFSETQ.